This T cell receptor beta chain derives from a study of technical replicates of blood from a handful of donors. Repertoires were generated with immunoSEQ multiplex PCR, while TCRdb's copy carries only in-frame clones and drops some. The sample contains approximately 92,000 clones, approximately 95% of which appear only once. CDR1 is SGDLS, CDR2 YYNGEE, per germline. The ends lost 2 bases at V and 10 bases at J; junction bases unmatched: 13. The CDR3 totals 16 residues. The chain recombines TRBV9 with TRBJ2-1; 9 bases fit TRBD2. Sequenced input: T cells isolated from PBMCs. The receptor's source is a human donor in good health. CDR3 sequence (DNA): TGTGCCAGCAGCGTCGGCCCCGGGACTAGCTCCCAAGAGCAGTTCTTC. Its protein is CASSVGPGTSSQEQFF.